These 10 T cell receptor beta chains share one sample of origin, sequenced in a study of blood T cell repertoires in COVID-19. Sequencing used immunoSEQ multiplex PCR; TCRdb keeps in-frame clones, though not all of them. Of a few hundred thousand clones listed, just under 90% are singletons. Material: PBMCs or T cells enriched from blood (not recorded which). These receptors were collected from a woman aged 45-60 years who had been exposed to COVID-19.

V gene TRBV30 combines with J gene TRBJ1-6; 9 bases are shared with TRBD1. The V and J ends lost 8 bases and 7 bases, in that order; junction bases with no gene match: 6. Germline lookup yields CDR1 GTSNPN and CDR2 SVGIG (reference sequence). The CDR3 spans 13 residues. The CDR3 DNA sequence: TGTGCCCGCCGGACAGGGGTCAATTCACCCCTCCACTTT. It encodes CARRTGVNSPLHF. The variable domain in full, completed from reference TRBV30 and TRBJ1-6, reads SQTIHQWPATLVQPVGSPLSLECTVEGTSNPNLYWYRQAAGRGLQLLFYSVGIGQISSEVPQNLSASRPQDRQFILSSKKLLLSDSGFYLCARRTGVNSPLHFGNGTRLTVT.

This clone showed up just a few times. The V call is TRBV7-9, the J call TRBJ2-1; D is uncertain. The length of the CDR3 is 15 residues. Germline V gives CDR1 SEHNR, CDR2 FQNEAQ (reference sequence). The V end lost 4 bases, the J end lost 0 bases, and 10 bases lay between the germline ends. The CDR3 DNA is TGTGCCAGCAGCTCCGCGGTGAGCTCCTACAATGAGCAGTTCTTC. Its translation is CASSSAVSSYNEQFF.

This chain uses TRBV5-1 with TRBJ2-3; D ambiguous. V dropped 1 base and J dropped 6 bases, with 9 bases sitting between them. This CDR3 comprises 13 residues. Per germline, CDR1 SGHRS and CDR2 YFSETQ. CDR3 loop: CASSLNPRDTQYF. The CDR3 coding sequence is TGCGCCAGCAGCTTGAACCCTAGGGATACGCAGTATTTT.

This clone appeared a single time. The rearrangement joins TRBV30 to TRBJ1-2; tentatively, D is TRBD1 (6 bases). Germline lookup yields CDR1 GTSNPN and CDR2 SVGIG (reference sequence). The CDR3 spans 17 residues. V lost 2 bases and J 5 bases, leaving 24 bases between the germline ends. DNA for the CDR3: TGTGCCTGGAGTAAAGTGGTGACAGGCGCCATAGGGTATGGCTACACCTTC. Translating it yields CAWSKVVTGAIGYGYTF.

The V gene is TRBV4-1, the J gene TRBJ2-1; TRBD2 might be the D (5 bases). V lost 1 base to trimming and J lost 10 bases, with 20 bases between them. CDR1 is MGHRA and CDR2 is YSYEKL in the germline V gene. This CDR3 spans 16 amino acids. The CDR3 coding sequence is TGCGCCAGCAGCCAAGTTTTTTTAAGGGTTGGCGGGGAGCAGTTCTTC. As protein: CASSQVFLRVGGEQFF.

This sequence joins TRBV2 and TRBJ1-2; 11 bases line up with TRBD1. The CDR3 contains 16 residues. CDR1 is SNHLY and CDR2 is FYNNEI in the germline V gene. With V trimmed by 2 bases and J by 7 bases, 9 bases remained unmatched. The CDR3 nucleotides are TGTGCCAGCAGTGAATGGACAGGGGGCGCCTCGGGTGGCTACACCTTC. Its translation is CASSEWTGGASGGYTF.

V gene TRBV28 combines with J gene TRBJ1-2; D gene uncertain. V was cut by 2 bases and J by 3 bases, with 10 bases left in between. The CDR3 runs 14 residues. Germline V gene lookup returns CDR1 MDHEN and CDR2 SYDVKM. The CDR3 reads CASSLGGPYYGYTF. CDR3 nucleotides: TGTGCCAGCAGTTTAGGCGGCCCCTACTATGGCTACACCTTC.

The chain links TRBV18 to TRBJ1-2; D is possibly TRBD1 (5 bases). This CDR3 contains 13 residues. Between the trimmed V and J ends, which lost 6 bases and 2 bases, there was a span of 10 bases. The germline gives CDR1 KGHSH, CDR2 LQKENI. The CDR3 reads CASSGQGNYGYTF. DNA for the CDR3: TGTGCCAGCTCGGGGCAGGGAAACTATGGCTACACCTTC.

V usage is TRBV6-5 and J usage is TRBJ2-3; D call uncertain. The CDR3 is 11 residues long. Deletions cut 8 bases from V and 6 bases from J, with 9 bases between. CDR1 MNHEY and CDR2 SVGAGI come from the germline V gene. The CDR3 is CASLLGDTQYF. Written as DNA, the CDR3 is TGTGCCAGCCTCCTCGGGGATACGCAGTATTTT.

The CDR3: CATARGNGNTIYF. CDR3 nucleotide sequence: TGTGCCACCGCAAGGGGGAACGGAAACACCATATATTTT. V and J are TRBV28 and TRBJ1-3; D is possibly TRBD1 (6 bases). The V end was cut by 10 bases, the J end by 4 bases, with 14 bases between. CDR1 MDHEN and CDR2 SYDVKM come from the germline V gene. This CDR3 is built from 13 residues.